This entry describes one T cell receptor beta chain. It may be a read error: a sequence one base away is much more abundant. Trimming took off 5 bases at V and 4 bases at J, with 19 bases between the two ends. The CDR3 runs to 15 residues. CDR1 is DFQATT and CDR2 is SNEGSKA in the germline V gene (reference sequence). Naive CD8 T cells were picked out by sorting for CD8+CD4-CCR7+CD45RA+. Previously published methods and listed TCR primers were used for the bulk TCR libraries. TCRdb redid the calling of the PCR reads with MiXCR, one entry per CDR3 protein. The sample holds 70,000 to 95,000 distinct CDR3 sequences, 15% to 20% seen once. These data come from a study of molecular identifiers for immune sequencing clone quantification.

The receptor was isolated from a human donor in good health. Some libraries in this study had Jurkat cell RNA spiked in. The V call is TRBV20-1, the J call TRBJ2-3; TRBD2 is a possible D gene (6 bases). Sample: naive CD8+ T cells from blood, with Jurkat cell RNA spiked in. Subset meaning: FACS-sorted CD8+CD4-CCR7+CD45RA+ naive T cells. The DNA for the CDR3 is TGCAGTGCTGGAATGGCTAGCGATTCCTCAGATACGCAGTATTTT. Residues: CSAGMASDSSDTQYF.